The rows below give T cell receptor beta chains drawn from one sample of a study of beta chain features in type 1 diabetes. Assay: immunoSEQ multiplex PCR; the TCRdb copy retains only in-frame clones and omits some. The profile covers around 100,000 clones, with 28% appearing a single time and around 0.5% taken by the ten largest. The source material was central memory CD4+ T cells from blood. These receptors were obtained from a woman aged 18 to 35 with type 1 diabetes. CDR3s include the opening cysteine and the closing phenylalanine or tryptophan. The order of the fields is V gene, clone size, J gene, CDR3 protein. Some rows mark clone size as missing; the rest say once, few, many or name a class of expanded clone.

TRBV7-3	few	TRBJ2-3	CASSLWAGTTDTQYF
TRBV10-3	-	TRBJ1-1	CAINDRNTEAFF
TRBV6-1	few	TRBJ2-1	CASSEADRGWNEQFF
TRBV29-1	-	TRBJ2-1	CSATRGNEQFF
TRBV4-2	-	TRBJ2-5	CASSQDFSETQYF
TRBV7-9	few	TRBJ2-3	CASSLEGTGISDTQYF
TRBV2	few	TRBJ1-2	CASSTANYGYTF
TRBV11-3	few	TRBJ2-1	CASSSDFRGEQFF
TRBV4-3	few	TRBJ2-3	CASSHQLADTDTQYF
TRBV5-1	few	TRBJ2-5	CASSLPRTGGETQYF
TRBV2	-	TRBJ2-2	CASSSGRADTGELFF
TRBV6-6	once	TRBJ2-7	CASSYGLPYEQYF
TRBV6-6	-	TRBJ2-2	CASSRTWGAGELFF
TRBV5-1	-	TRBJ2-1	CASSLSSGRGNEQFF
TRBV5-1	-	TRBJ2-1	CASSFRVTGREGNEQFF
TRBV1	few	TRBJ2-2	CTSSQLWGRGALNTGELFF
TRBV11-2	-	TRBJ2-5	CASSGGGTATQYF
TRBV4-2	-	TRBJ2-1	CASSHRLADSFYNEQFF
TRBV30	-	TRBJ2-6	CARNKVGSGANVLTF
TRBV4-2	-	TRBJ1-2	CASSQDGQIYGYTF
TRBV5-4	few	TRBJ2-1	CASSLGWGLRGGRDNEQFF
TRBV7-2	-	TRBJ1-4	CASSLGLSSGGKLFF
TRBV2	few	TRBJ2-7	CASSAQGQPYEQYF
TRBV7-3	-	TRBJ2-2	CASSSSGSWGGELFF
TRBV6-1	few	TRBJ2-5	CASSDGGTQYF
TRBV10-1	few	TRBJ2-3	CASSAADGTDTQYF
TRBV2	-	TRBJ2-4	CASSETNKNIQYF
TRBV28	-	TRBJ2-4	CASSRRDYPKNIQYF
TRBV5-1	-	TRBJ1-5	CASSLDRNSNQPQHF
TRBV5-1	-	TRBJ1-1	CASTLGSDINTEAFF
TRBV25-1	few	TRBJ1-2	CASTGTGPQGYTF
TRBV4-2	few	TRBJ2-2	CASQDGEVTGELFF
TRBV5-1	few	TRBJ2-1	CASSFGRNQYNEQFF
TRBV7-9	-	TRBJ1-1	CASSLADRGRTEAFF
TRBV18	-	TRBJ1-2	CASSPLQERGYTF
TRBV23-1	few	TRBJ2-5	CASNPELAGIFGTQYF
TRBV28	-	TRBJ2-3	CASSRIGTVGTQYF
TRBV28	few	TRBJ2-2	CASSLDSGSGELFF
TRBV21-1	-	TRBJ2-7	CASSKAGTGEQYF
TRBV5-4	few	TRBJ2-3	CASSPRLAIKDTQYF
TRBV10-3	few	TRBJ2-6	CAIRPGLAGASSGANVLTF
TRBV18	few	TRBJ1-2	CASSPQQELDGYTF
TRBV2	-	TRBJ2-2	CASSEGGTANTGELFF
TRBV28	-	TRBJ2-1	CASSGGDARSYNEQFF
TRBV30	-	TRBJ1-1	CAWEVSGHSRTFF
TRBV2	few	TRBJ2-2	CASRGTSWGGELFF
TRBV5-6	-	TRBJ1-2	CASSFPGGSLYGYTF
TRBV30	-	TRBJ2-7	CACRGVGVPPYEQYF
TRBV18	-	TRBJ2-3	CASSQLAGTDTQYF
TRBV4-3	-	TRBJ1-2	CASSQSPLVGGNYGYTF
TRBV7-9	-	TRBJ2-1	CASRPAGGPDNEQFF
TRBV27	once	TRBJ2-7	CASSSSPRRGLNEQYF
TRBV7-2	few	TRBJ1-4	CASSLLGQGQNEKLFF
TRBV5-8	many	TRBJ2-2	CASSALTRSTGELFF